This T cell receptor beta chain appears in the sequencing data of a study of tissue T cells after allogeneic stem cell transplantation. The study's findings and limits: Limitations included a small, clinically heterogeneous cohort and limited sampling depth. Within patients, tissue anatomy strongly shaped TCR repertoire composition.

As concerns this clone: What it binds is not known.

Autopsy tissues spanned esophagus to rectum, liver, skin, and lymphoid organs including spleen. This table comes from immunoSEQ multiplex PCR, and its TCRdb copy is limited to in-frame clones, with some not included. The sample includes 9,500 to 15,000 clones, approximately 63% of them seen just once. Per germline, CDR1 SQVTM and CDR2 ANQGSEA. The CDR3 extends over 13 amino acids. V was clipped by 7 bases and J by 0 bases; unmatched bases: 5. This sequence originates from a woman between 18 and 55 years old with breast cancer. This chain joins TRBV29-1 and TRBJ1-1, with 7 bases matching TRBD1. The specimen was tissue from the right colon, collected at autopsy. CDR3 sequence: CSGNRGLNTEAFF. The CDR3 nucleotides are TGCAGCGGAAACAGGGGATTGAACACTGAAGCTTTCTTT.